A selection of T cell receptor beta chains follows, all from one sample in a study of tumor and adjacent non-tumor tissue in lung cancer. TCRdb re-called the multiplex PCR reads with MiXCR, one entry per CDR3 protein. The table includes fewer than 85,000 distinct CDR3 sequences, 75% to 90% detected once. Sequenced: lung tumor tissue. Source of these receptors: a woman aged 50 to 65 with non-small cell lung cancer. CDR3s include the opening cysteine and the closing phenylalanine or tryptophan. The order of the fields is clone size, V gene, D gene, J gene, CDR3 DNA, CDR3 protein. A D gene is named only where the DNA matches it firmly. Size is omitted from some rows. Given values are once, few, many or a class for expanded clones.

abundance: once
v_gene: TRBV20-1
d_gene: NA
j_gene: TRBJ2-1
CDR3nt: TGCAGTGCTAGAGACACCAGCGGAATCACGTTCTTC
CDR3aa: CSARDTSGITFF

abundance: NA
v_gene: TRBV10-3
d_gene: NA
j_gene: TRBJ2-1
CDR3nt: TGTGCCACCCCATCAGGGACCATCTACAATGAGCAGTTCTTC
CDR3aa: CATPSGTIYNEQFF

abundance: NA
v_gene: TRBV20-1
d_gene: NA
j_gene: TRBJ2-4
CDR3nt: TGCAGTGCTAGAGTAATAAGCGGCAGCATTCAGTACTTC
CDR3aa: CSARVISGSIQYF

abundance: NA
v_gene: TRBV12-3/TRBV12-4
d_gene: TRBD2
j_gene: TRBJ2-4
CDR3nt: TGTGCCAGCAGCGGAGGACTAGCGGAATACATTCTGTACTTC
CDR3aa: CASSGGLAEYILYF

abundance: NA
v_gene: TRBV7-2
d_gene: TRBD2
j_gene: TRBJ2-1
CDR3nt: TGTGCCAGCAGCCCAGGACTAGCGGCTTACAATGAGCAGTTCTTC
CDR3aa: CASSPGLAAYNEQFF

abundance: NA
v_gene: TRBV30
d_gene: TRBD2
j_gene: TRBJ2-2
CDR3nt: TGTGCCTGGATTGGGACTAGCGGGAGTACCGGGGAGCTGTTTTTT
CDR3aa: CAWIGTSGSTGELFF

abundance: NA
v_gene: TRBV4-3
d_gene: NA
j_gene: TRBJ1-6
CDR3nt: TGCGCCAGCACCCAAGAGCGGGGGGCAAATTCACCCCCCCACTTT
CDR3aa: CASTQERGANSPPHF

abundance: NA
v_gene: TRBV20-1
d_gene: NA
j_gene: TRBJ2-1
CDR3nt: TGTAGTGCTCCCCATGGAAGACCCTTATACAATGGGCAGTTCTTC
CDR3aa: CSAPHGRPLYNGQFF

abundance: NA
v_gene: TRBV10-2
d_gene: NA
j_gene: TRBJ2-1
CDR3nt: TGCGTCAGCAGTTCGAGCGGACGGGGAAATGAACAGTTCTTC
CDR3aa: CVSSSSGRGNEQFF

abundance: NA
v_gene: TRBV12-3/TRBV12-4
d_gene: TRBD2
j_gene: TRBJ2-7
CDR3nt: TGTGCCAGTAGCTATTCTAGCGGGAGGGACGAGCAGTACTTC
CDR3aa: CASSYSSGRDEQYF

abundance: few
v_gene: TRBV12-3/TRBV12-4
d_gene: TRBD2
j_gene: TRBJ2-1
CDR3nt: TGTGCCAGCAGGCGGGGGGACCCTTACGAGGAGTTCTTC
CDR3aa: CASRRGDPYEEFF

abundance: NA
v_gene: TRBV24-1
d_gene: NA
j_gene: TRBJ2-3
CDR3nt: TGTACCACCAGTGACACGAATGCTAAGGGCACAGATACGCAGTATTTT
CDR3aa: CTTSDTNAKGTDTQYF

abundance: NA
v_gene: TRBV29-1
d_gene: TRBD2
j_gene: TRBJ2-2
CDR3nt: TGCAGCGTTGTTCTCCTGGCGGGAGGGCTCGGGGAACTGTCTTTT
CDR3aa: CSVVLLAGGLGELSF

abundance: NA
v_gene: TRBV21-1
d_gene: NA
j_gene: TRBJ2-7
CDR3nt: TGTGCCAGCAGCACCAAGGGGGGGGGCAGCCCGCTAAAAACCCACGGGCAATACTTC
CDR3aa: CASSTKGGGSPLKTHGQYF

abundance: NA
v_gene: TRBV6-1
d_gene: NA
j_gene: TRBJ2-1
CDR3nt: TGTGCCACGCAGGGGAGCTCCTACAAAGAGCACTTCTTC
CDR3aa: CATQGSSYKEHFF

abundance: many
v_gene: TRBV12-3/TRBV12-4
d_gene: NA
j_gene: TRBJ2-3
CDR3nt: TGTGCCAGCAGTTTACGGGGGAGCGATACGCAGTATTTT
CDR3aa: CASSLRGSDTQYF

abundance: NA
v_gene: TRBV7-3
d_gene: NA
j_gene: TRBJ2-5
CDR3nt: TGTGCCAGCAGCTTCTACGGGGGAGAGACCCAGTACTTC
CDR3aa: CASSFYGGETQYF

abundance: NA
v_gene: TRBV6-1
d_gene: NA
j_gene: TRBJ2-1
CDR3nt: TGTGCCAGCAGTGAGCGCCGGTTAGGCTTCTTACTCTCGACAGCCTACTATGAGCAGTTCTTC
CDR3aa: CASSERRLGFLLSTAYYEQFF

abundance: NA
v_gene: TRBV29-1
d_gene: TRBD1
j_gene: TRBJ2-3
CDR3nt: TGCAGCTTGACAGGGTCCGTCACTGATACGCAGTATTTT
CDR3aa: CSLTGSVTDTQYF

abundance: NA
v_gene: TRBV6-1
d_gene: NA
j_gene: TRBJ1-2
CDR3nt: TGTGCCAGCACTCGGGACATTAATTATGGCTACACCTTC
CDR3aa: CASTRDINYGYTF

abundance: once
v_gene: TRBV28
d_gene: TRBD2
j_gene: TRBJ2-3
CDR3nt: TGTGCCAATACAAGCTTCTACGGGAGGGGCACAGATACGCAGTATTTT
CDR3aa: CANTSFYGRGTDTQYF

abundance: NA
v_gene: TRBV29-1
d_gene: NA
j_gene: TRBJ2-5
CDR3nt: TGCAGCGTTGTCCAAACAGATACCCAGTACTTC
CDR3aa: CSVVQTDTQYF

abundance: NA
v_gene: TRBV20-1
d_gene: NA
j_gene: TRBJ2-7
CDR3nt: TGCAGTAAATCACGGGTGTACGAGCAGTACTTC
CDR3aa: CSKSRVYEQYF